This TCR beta chain was identified in a study of lymphopenia after photon versus proton radiotherapy. The study's findings and limits: Photon-treated patients lost naive T cells and TCR diversity; proton-treated stayed stable. After the lymphocyte nadir, photon-treated repertoires showed oligoclonal expansion, especially of CD8+ Temra cells. Better survival with proton therapy was suggested as possible, not demonstrated. A bigger post-nadir fall in TCR diversity correlated inversely with survival time in deceased patients.

TCRdb's table, derived via immunoSEQ multiplex PCR, lists solely in-frame clones and lacks some. The table shows 10,000 to 15,000 clones, with roughly 90% occurring only once. Notes on this clone: Its cognate antigen is unknown.

V lost 4 bases, J lost 2 bases, and 1 base lay in between. CDR3 length equals 11 residues. Germline V gives CDR1 MGHDK, CDR2 SYGVNS. The TCR was taken from a man in his sixties with pancreatic cancer. Sample: peripheral blood, taken from a patient treated with proton-based radiotherapy. The chain has TRBV25-1 and TRBJ2-3; D is unclear. The CDR3 region has the DNA TGTGCCAGCAGTGTCACAGATACGCAGTATTTT. Translation gives CASSVTDTQYF. The full variable domain, in which reference TRBV25-1 and TRBJ2-3 provide the parts outside the CDR3, is EADIYQTPRYLVIGTGKKITLECSQTMGHDKMYWYQQDPGMELHLIHYSYGVNSTEKGDLSSESTVSRIRTEHFPLTLESARPSHTSQYLCASSVTDTQYFGPGTRLTVL.